This T cell receptor beta chain was obtained from a study of T cells in Graves' hyperthyroidism and ophthalmopathy. Researchers amplified the TCR beta CDR3 regions from RNA transcripts. A set of HTBI primers served as the primers for a first-round RT-PCR of the TCR CDR3. Each CDR3 protein gets one entry after TCRdb re-called the multiplex PCR reads with MiXCR. The sample yields around 620,000 distinct CDR3 sequences, 40% to 55% seen once. With 6 bases removed from V and 9 bases from J, the gap between germline ends came to 15 bases. The CDR3 is 12 amino acids. CDR1 is SGHVT and CDR2 is SQSDAQ in the germline V gene. Study observations and caveats: The model predicted ophthalmopathy a median roughly 6.5 months before onset.

In making diagnoses, clinical symptoms, serum thyroxine and TRAb, thyroid ultrasound and orbital computed tomography were all used. About this clonotype: No antigen is known for it.

This clonotype was obtained from an adult woman with Graves' disease, either hyperthyroidism or ophthalmopathy (not recorded which). Sequenced material: peripheral blood or thyroid tissue (not recorded which). J is TRBJ2-7 and V is TRBV7-4; possibly TRBD2 for D (6 bases). The CDR3 nucleotides are TGTGCCAGCAGGCCGGGACTCGGAAGGCAGTACTTC. This translates into CASRPGLGRQYF.